One sample yielded the 4 T cell receptor beta chains listed below, sequenced in a study of shared clonotypes between healthy human individuals. Only CD45RO-negative cells positively selected for CCR7 counted as naive CD8 cells, so terminally differentiated effector memory CD45RA+ cells were excluded. Measured with immunoSEQ multiplex PCR; TCRdb has only the in-frame clones, and not every one. This sample carries about 2.1 million clones, roughly 95% of them seen once, and the ten largest clones take under 2%. Sequencing was done on a sample of naive CD8+ T cells from PBMCs. These receptors all stem from a man aged 18-30 years in good health. Some clones in this sample may be carry-over from other donors' samples.

V gene TRBV7-9 combines with J gene TRBJ2-4; 9 bases agree with TRBD1. With 5 bases clipped from V and 6 bases from J, the junction kept 5 bases outside the gene matches. This CDR3 contains 14 residues. Germline V gene sequence: CDR1 SEHNR, CDR2 FQNEAQ (reference sequence). The CDR3 DNA reads as TGTGCCAGCAGCCTCACGGACAGGGGAAACATTCAGTACTTC. It specifies CASSLTDRGNIQYF.

The chain uses TRBV9 and TRBJ2-1, with D perhaps matching TRBD1 (6 bases). V shed 5 bases and J shed 8 bases, with 20 bases lying between them. The CDR3 consists of 15 residues. Germline V gene sequence: CDR1 SGDLS, CDR2 YYNGEE. This chain's CDR3 is CASRLGQSRHDEQFF. For the CDR3, the DNA is TGTGCCAGCAGACTCGGACAGTCTCGGCACGATGAGCAGTTCTTC.

In this sample, this clone turned up once. This chain joins TRBV7-9 and TRBJ2-2; possible D gene TRBD2, 7 bases. The V end lost 5 bases, the J end lost 4 bases, and 20 bases lay between the germline ends. The germline CDR1 and CDR2 sequences are SEHNR and FQNEAQ (reference sequence). The CDR3 spans 17 residues. The DNA for the CDR3 is TGTGCCAGCAGCCTTACTCGGGGGGCGCCGGTCACCGGGGAGCTGTTTTTT. It yields the protein CASSLTRGAPVTGELFF.

This chain connects TRBV4-3 to TRBJ2-1; weak D call: TRBD2 (6 bases). CDR3 size: 15 residues. The V and J ends lost 4 bases and 0 bases respectively, with 10 bases between them. Germline loops: CDR1 LGHNA, CDR2 YSLEER. In DNA form, the CDR3 reads TGCGCCAGCAGCCCCCGGACTACCTCCTACAATGAGCAGTTCTTC. As protein: CASSPRTTSYNEQFF.